One and the same sample provided the 10 T cell receptor beta chains below, sequenced in a study of blood T cell repertoires in COVID-19. Only in-frame clones appear in the TCRdb table, and some are missing; sequencing was by immunoSEQ multiplex PCR. The repertoire holds approximately 270,000 clones, around 81% seen once, with approximately 14% in the top ten. The sequenced sample was peripheral blood. These receptors all come from a person aged 70 to 79 with COVID-19, enrolled during active disease.

The rearrangement uses TRBV7-9 and TRBJ2-1, with TRBD2 identical over 9 bases. Germline V gene lookup returns CDR1 SEHNR and CDR2 FQNEAQ (reference sequence). The CDR3 consists of 17 residues. V was clipped by 2 bases and J by 7 bases; unmatched bases: 12. Written as DNA, the CDR3 is TGTGCCAGCAGCTTATCCGCACTAGCGGGTTTTCTTAATGAGCAGTTCTTC. Its translation: CASSLSALAGFLNEQFF.

The rearrangement uses TRBV18 and TRBJ2-1; the match to TRBD1 covers 10 bases. The germline CDR1 and CDR2 sequences are KGHSH and LQKENI. Losses at the gene ends were 1 base for V and 0 bases for J; bases not matched to a gene: 15. The CDR3 is made up of 21 amino acids. CDR3 protein: CASSPRPIWDRGPSSYNEQFF. DNA of the CDR3: TGTGCCAGCTCACCACGGCCCATATGGGACAGGGGCCCGAGCTCCTACAATGAGCAGTTCTTC.

Comment on this clone: A junction boundary mismatches the germline segment, possibly from a read error. The chain carries TRBV5-5 and TRBJ2-7; D gene ambiguous. CDR3 length: 13 amino acids. Germline V gives CDR1 SGHKS, CDR2 YYEKEE (reference sequence). As DNA, the CDR3 is TGTGCCGGCAGCCAGCCCCCAGGCTACGAGCAGTACTTC. Translation: CAGSQPPGYEQYF.

The chain has TRBV3-1 (or the pseudogene TRBV3-2) and TRBJ2-3, with D possibly being TRBD1 (6 bases). Trimming left V 0 bases short and J 3 bases short, with 25 bases between. Germline CDR1 reads LGHDT; CDR2 reads YNNKEL (reference sequence). This CDR3 has 20 residues. The CDR3 sequence is CASSQDRCMPGTRATDTQYF. The CDR3 DNA is TGTGCCAGCAGCCAAGATCGGTGCATGCCCGGGACAAGAGCTACAGATACGCAGTATTTT.

This clone has a handful of counts. The chain has TRBV5-1 and TRBJ1-6, with D maybe TRBD1 (5 bases). The CDR3 is 15 residues long. From germline, CDR1 is SGHRS and CDR2 YFSETQ. Trimming removed 4 bases at V and 7 bases at J, with 15 bases between. As DNA, the CDR3 is TGCGCCAGCAGCGAGGAGGCCGGGGGGAATTCACCCCTCCACTTT. This sequence encodes CASSEEAGGNSPLHF.

V and J are TRBV4-3 and TRBJ2-7; 8 bases are a match to TRBD2. The germline CDR1 and CDR2 sequences are LGHNA and YSLEER. The V segment lost 2 bases and the J segment 0 bases; nucleotides outside the gene matches: 9. CDR3 length equals 17 residues. CDR3 sequence (DNA): TGCGCCAGCAGCCAATCGCTCCCGGGACTAGACTCCTACGAGCAGTACTTC. This codes for CASSQSLPGLDSYEQYF.

The gene calls are TRBV5-1 and TRBJ2-5, with TRBD2 identical over 8 bases. Looked up from germline, CDR1 is SGHRS and CDR2 is YFSETQ. This CDR3 is 16 amino acids long. The trim removed 5 bases at V and 5 bases at J, leaving 14 bases unmatched. This CDR3 is CASRPLGSGRQETQYF. Written as DNA, the CDR3 is TGCGCCAGCAGGCCCTTAGGGAGCGGGAGACAGGAGACCCAGTACTTC.

This chain joins TRBV30 and TRBJ2-1; 12 nucleotides match TRBD2. The trim removed 5 bases at V and 4 bases at J, leaving 6 bases unmatched. There are 15 residues in the CDR3. CDR1 and CDR2 from the germline V gene are GTSNPN and SVGIG (reference sequence). This chain's CDR3 is CAWRRLAGVYNEQFF. For the CDR3, the DNA is TGTGCCTGGCGGCGACTAGCGGGAGTATACAATGAGCAGTTCTTC.

The J gene is TRBJ1-2, the V gene TRBV4-3; 7 bases match TRBD1. The CDR3 is 15 amino acids. Unmatched junction bases numbered 6, after V lost 1 base and J lost 4 bases. From germline, CDR1 is LGHNA and CDR2 YSLEER. CDR3 nucleotides: TGCGCCAGCAGCCAAGGACAGGGTCTGAGCTATGGCTACACCTTC. Translating it yields CASSQGQGLSYGYTF.

Only a few counts were recorded for this clone. This chain connects TRBV6-6 to TRBJ2-1, with 9 bases matching TRBD2. The CDR3 contains 15 residues. Germline CDR1 reads MNHNY; CDR2 reads SVGAGI (reference sequence). The J segment lost 6 bases and the V segment lost 2 bases, leaving 5 bases of the junction unmatched. The CDR3 sequence: CASSYGTSHVNEQFF. CDR3 nucleotides: TGTGCCAGCAGTTACGGGACTAGCCACGTCAATGAGCAGTTCTTC.